Below, 10 T cell receptor beta chains from the same sample are listed, as sequenced in a study of shared clonotypes between healthy human individuals. Some clones are missing from TCRdb's copy, which holds only in-frame ones; the method was immunoSEQ multiplex PCR. Here the sample spans 950,000 to 1,200,000 clones, about 72% being singletons. The sample was memory CD4+ T cells from PBMCs. Subset given: CD45RA-negative fraction. The receptors shown here come from a man aged 18 to 30 in good health. Some clones in this sample may be carry-over from other donors' samples.

The chain combines TRBV5-1 with TRBJ2-1; 9 nucleotides align to TRBD1. J lost 7 bases, V lost 2 bases, and 4 bases had no gene match. The length of the CDR3 is 14 residues. Germline values: CDR1 SGHRS, CDR2 YFSETQ. The CDR3 reads CASSLQGAVNEQFF. CDR3 bases: TGCGCCAGCAGCTTACAGGGGGCTGTGAATGAGCAGTTCTTC.

This clone was observed a handful of times. The chain joins TRBV10-2 to TRBJ1-2; weak D call: TRBD1 (6 bases). Germline V CDR1 and CDR2: WSHSY, SAAADI. The CDR3 is 14 residues long. Trimming took off 6 bases at V and 5 bases at J, with 16 bases between the two ends. CDR3 in DNA: TGCGCCAGCAGAAAGGGGGGGGGCGCGTATGGCTACACCTTC. This encodes CASRKGGGAYGYTF.

The chain recombines TRBV5-1 with TRBJ2-1, with D tentatively TRBD2 (5 bases). V lost 0 bases, J lost 5 bases, and 9 bases lay in between. The length of the CDR3 is 14 residues. CDR1 is SGHRS, CDR2 YFSETQ, per germline. The CDR3 sequence is CASSLGSDHNEQFF. The CDR3 DNA reads TGCGCCAGCAGCTTGGGTAGCGACCACAATGAGCAGTTCTTC. The entire variable domain, with the rest obtained from reference TRBV5-1 and TRBJ2-1, is as follows: KAGVTQTPRYLIKTRGQQVTLSCSPISGHRSVSWYQQTPGQGLQFLFEYFSETQRNKGNFPGRFSGRQFSNSRSEMNVSTLELGDSALYLCASSLGSDHNEQFFGPGTRLTVL.

This clone was found once. The chain has TRBV5-1 and TRBJ2-1; TRBD2 agrees at 10 bases. The CDR3 is 17 amino acids. Germline-derived CDR1 and CDR2 are SGHRS and YFSETQ. Trimming removed 1 base from V and 5 bases from J; junction bases left unmatched: 9. The CDR3 DNA follows: TGCGCCAGCAGCTTGACTAGCGGGACCCCATTAGACAATGAGCAGTTCTTC. Translation: CASSLTSGTPLDNEQFF.

This clone was found once. The chain joins TRBV6-1 to TRBJ2-2, with D perhaps TRBD2 (5 bases). CDR3 size: 12 residues. Germline CDR1 is MNHNS and CDR2 is SASEGT. V shed 5 bases and J shed 6 bases, with 7 bases lying between them. In nucleotides, the CDR3 is TGTGCCAGCAGTCGTAGCGCCGGGGAGCTGTTTTTT. It translates to CASSRSAGELFF.

The V call is TRBV7-2, the J call TRBJ1-1, with D possibly matching TRBD1 (6 bases). The CDR3 is 12 amino acids. CDR1 SGHTA and CDR2 FQGNSA come from the germline V gene. V dropped 10 bases and J dropped 5 bases, with 14 bases sitting between them. CDR3 DNA sequence: TGTGCCACCGGAGGGGGGCGAACTGAAGCTTTCTTT. Its protein product is CATGGGRTEAFF. Combining the CDR3 with reference TRBV7-2 and TRBJ1-1 gives the whole variable domain GAGVSQSPSNKVTEKGKDVELRCDPISGHTALYWYRQSLGQGLEFLIYFQGNSAPDKSGLPSDRFSAERTGGSVSTLTIQRTQQEDSAVYLCATGGGRTEAFFGQGTRLTVV.

The rearrangement uses TRBV4-2 and TRBJ2-3; D gene ambiguous. Trimming pared 0 bases from V and 8 bases from J, leaving 27 bases between. The CDR3 is 19 residues long. Germline V lookup: CDR1 LGHNA, CDR2 YNFKEQ. Here the CDR3 DNA reads TGTGCCAGCAGCCAAGACCAAGCCTCTACCACGGGCGTACGGAGTACGCAGTATTTT. The encoded protein is CASSQDQASTTGVRSTQYF.

The chain is built from TRBV18 and TRBJ1-4, with D tentatively TRBD1 (5 bases). Germline CDR1 KGHSH, CDR2 LQKENI. There are 15 residues in the CDR3. With 1 base removed from V and 3 bases from J, the gap between germline ends came to 9 bases. CDR3 nucleotides: TGTGCCAGCTCACCACAGGACACCTCTAATGAAAAACTGTTTTTT. Amino acids: CASSPQDTSNEKLFF.

The chain uses TRBV6-1 and TRBJ1-4; D might be TRBD1 (5 bases). Germline CDR1 is MNHNS and CDR2 is SASEGT. Trimming removed 6 bases at V and 6 bases at J, with 11 bases between. The CDR3 is made up of 13 amino acids. CDR3 sequence reads: CASRMTVYEKLFF. The CDR3 DNA reads TGTGCCAGCAGGATGACAGTATATGAAAAACTGTTTTTT.

This clone has a single count. CDR3 loop: CASSLTSGRSYEQYF. In DNA, the CDR3 is TGTGCCAGCAGCCTCACTAGCGGGAGGTCCTACGAGCAGTACTTC. The chain combines TRBV7-2 with TRBJ2-5, with 12 bases matching TRBD2. The J call may be faulty, since TRBJ2-7 better matches the DNA end. Germline V CDR1 and CDR2: SGHTA, FQGNSA. There are 15 residues in the CDR3.